This entry lists 24 T cell receptor beta chains sequenced from one sample in a study of regulatory T cells in long-lasting Graves disease. The time point is: persistent/refractory GD, antithyroid drugs over 5 years with positive TRAb. From RNA extracted from PBMCs, the TCR library was made. Assembly of TCR beta libraries relied on iRepertoire HTBI primers together with Arm-PCR of CDR3 regions. TCRdb re-derived calls from the multiplex PCR reads in MiXCR, one entry per CDR3 protein. The sample includes 400,000 to 500,000 distinct CDR3 sequences, around 20% of them seen just once. This specimen consisted of peripheral blood mononuclear cells (PBMCs), obtained when the disease was refractory, from a patient treated with antithyroid drugs. The receptors come from a female donor with Graves disease.

This clonotype was counted many times. This rearrangement joins TRBV28 to TRBJ1-2; D might be TRBD1 (6 bases). Germline V CDR1 and CDR2: MDHEN, SYDVKM. This CDR3 region has 12 residues. The CDR3, as DNA: TGTGGCGCACAGGGAGGATTGGAGGGCTACACCTTC. It encodes CGAQGGLEGYTF.

This clonotype was seen ten or more times. The chain recombines TRBV4-1 with TRBJ2-5; D possibly matches TRBD1 or TRBD2 (6 bases each). The CDR3 contains 16 residues. Trimming took off 0 bases at V and 5 bases at J, with 16 bases between the two ends. Germline lookup yields CDR1 MGHRA and CDR2 YSYEKL. The CDR3 bases are TGCGCCAGCAGCCAAGATCCAGCCGGGGGCGTGGAGACCCAGTACTTC. Its translation: CASSQDPAGGVETQYF.

V and J are TRBV6-1 and TRBJ2-1; TRBD2 matches at 9 bases. The V gene end was trimmed by 5 bases and the J gene end by 7 bases; junction bases not matched to a gene: 12. In germline, CDR1 is MNHNS, CDR2 SASEGT. The CDR3 totals 16 residues. The CDR3 nucleotides are TGTGCCAGCAGTCGCGATCTAGCGGGGAAAACGAATGAGCAGTTCTTC. This translates into CASSRDLAGKTNEQFF.

The rearrangement joins TRBV28 to TRBJ2-3, with 8 bases matching TRBD2. CDR1 MDHEN and CDR2 SYDVKM come from the germline V gene. Losses at the gene ends were 6 bases for V and 1 base for J; bases not matched to a gene: 3. This CDR3 is built from 14 residues. In DNA, the CDR3 is TGTGCCAGCAGCCCGACTAGCGGCACAGATACGCAGTATTTT. As protein: CASSPTSGTDTQYF.

The chain combines TRBV7-3 with TRBJ2-3, with no clear D. Looked up from germline, CDR1 is SGHTA and CDR2 is FQGTGA. This CDR3 has 15 amino acids. V shed 5 bases and J shed 0 bases, with 12 bases lying between them. The CDR3 loop reads CASSKLSTSTDTQYF. CDR3 nucleotides: TGTGCCAGCAGCAAACTAAGCACTAGCACAGATACGCAGTATTTT. Combining the CDR3 with reference TRBV7-3 and TRBJ2-3 gives the whole variable domain GAGVSQTPSNKVTEKGKYVELRCDPISGHTALYWYRQSLGQGPEFLIYFQGTGAADDSGLPNDRFFAVRPEGSVSTLKIQRTERGDSAVYLCASSKLSTSTDTQYFGPGTRLTVL.

The CDR3 DNA sequence: TGCAGCTCTGGGGTCCTACGGGAGAAGTCGGGCACCGGGGAGCTGTTTTTT. Amino acids: CSSGVLREKSGTGELFF. The chain joins TRBV29-1 to TRBJ2-2; tentatively, D is TRBD2 (6 bases). From germline, CDR1 is SQVTM and CDR2 ANQGSEA. Trimming cost V 8 bases and J 4 bases, with 26 bases left between them. The CDR3 sequence is 17 residues long.

This clonotype was observed a handful of times. For the CDR3, the DNA is TGTGCCAGCAGTATCCGGGACAGGGGGCTGTCTGGAAACACCATATATTTT. This codes for CASSIRDRGLSGNTIYF. The rearrangement links TRBV6-1 to TRBJ1-3; 12 nucleotides agree with TRBD1. Germline values: CDR1 MNHNS, CDR2 SASEGT. The V and J ends lost 5 bases and 1 base, in that order; junction bases with no gene match: 6. The CDR3 runs 17 residues.

The V gene is TRBV30, the J gene TRBJ1-5; 7 bases are shared with TRBD1. The V gene end was trimmed by 6 bases and the J gene end by 6 bases; junction bases not matched to a gene: 8. This CDR3 spans 13 amino acids. Germline V gene data show CDR1 as GTSNPN and CDR2 as SVGIG (reference sequence). The DNA of the CDR3 is TGTGCCTGCCGGACAGGCAGGAGTCAGCCCCAGCATTTT. Its translation: CACRTGRSQPQHF. Complete variable domain (other parts from reference TRBV30 and TRBJ1-5): SQTIHQWPATLVQPVGSPLSLECTVEGTSNPNLYWYRQAAGRGLQLLFYSVGIGQISSEVPQNLSASRPQDRQFILSSKKLLLSDSGFYLCACRTGRSQPQHFGDGTRLSIL.

This clonotype was counted between two and nine times. The chain links TRBV29-1 to TRBJ1-1; D is perhaps TRBD1 (5 bases). V lost 0 bases, J lost 5 bases, and 13 bases lay in between. The germline gives CDR1 SQVTM, CDR2 ANQGSEA. The CDR3 extends over 14 amino acids. CDR3 nucleotides: TGCAGCGTTGAAGAAGGGGCCCGCGGAACTGAAGCTTTCTTT. Encoded protein: CSVEEGARGTEAFF.

This clonotype was detected a few times. A read error is possible here, since a much larger clone lies one base away. The gene calls are TRBV12-3 or TRBV12-4 and TRBJ2-7; perhaps TRBD1 as D (5 bases). The ends were cut back, 3 bases at V and 7 bases at J, with 10 bases in the middle. The CDR3 is made up of 12 amino acids. CDR3 sequence reads: CASSFPAGEQYF. CDR3 bases: TGTGCCAGCAGTTTTCCCGCAGGGGAGCAGTACTTC.

In this sample, this clonotype turned up a few times. The rearrangement links TRBV20-1 to TRBJ1-6; no reliable D call. This CDR3 contains 17 residues. Trimming took 6 bases from V and 8 from J, leaving 26 bases between them. Germline V gene data show CDR1 as DFQATT and CDR2 as SNEGSKA (reference sequence). Here the CDR3 DNA reads TGCAGTGCCCCCCCCGGTATCGACAACCTCTGGGATTCACCCCTCCACTTT. It encodes CSAPPGIDNLWDSPLHF.

There are a few counts of this clonotype. The chain combines TRBV6-1 with TRBJ1-5; 7 nucleotides line up with TRBD1. Germline CDR1 is MNHNS and CDR2 is SASEGT. The CDR3 sequence is 13 residues long. With V trimmed by 8 bases and J by 10 bases, 11 bases remained unmatched. The CDR3 DNA sequence: TGTGCCAGCCGACGGGACAGATCGGAACCCCAGCATTTT. It translates to CASRRDRSEPQHF.

This clonotype came up many times. The rearrangement uses TRBV3-1 and TRBJ2-1; 10 bases match TRBD2. In germline, CDR1 is LGHDT, CDR2 YNNKEL (reference sequence). The CDR3 runs 16 residues. The V gene end was trimmed by 6 bases and the J gene end by 5 bases; junction bases not matched to a gene: 10. The CDR3 region is CASSSSGSKRNNEQFF. CDR3 nucleotide sequence: TGTGCCAGCAGTTCTAGCGGGAGTAAGAGAAACAATGAGCAGTTCTTC.

This CDR3 is CASSLTLLSAGNTGELFF. The CDR3 nucleotides read TGTGCCAGCAGCTTAACCCTGCTGTCCGCAGGGAACACCGGGGAGCTGTTTTTT. The chain combines TRBV7-3 with TRBJ2-2; D is uncertain. Germline CDR1 and CDR2: SGHTA and FQGTGA. The CDR3 length is 18 residues. Trimming shortened V by 0 bases and J by 1 base, and 15 bases separated the two germline ends. The full variable domain, with the rest looked up from reference TRBV7-3 and TRBJ2-2, is GAGVSQTPSNKVTEKGKYVELRCDPISGHTALYWYRQSLGQGPEFLIYFQGTGAADDSGLPNDRFFAVRPEGSVSTLKIQRTERGDSAVYLCASSLTLLSAGNTGELFFGEGSRLTVL.

This clonotype has ten or more counts. The chain joins TRBV6-1 to TRBJ2-2; a possible D gene is TRBD1 (8 bases). The CDR3 sequence is 14 residues long. Germline V gene sequence: CDR1 MNHNS, CDR2 SASEGT. V gave up 8 bases and J gave up 7 bases, with 17 bases separating them. CDR3 DNA sequence: TGTGCCAGCCGACGGACAGGGAGGGGCGGGGAGCTGTTTTTT. Its translation: CASRRTGRGGELFF.

This clonotype was counted at least ten times. The J gene is TRBJ2-7, the V gene TRBV28, with TRBD1 matching over 10 bases. V lost 6 bases and J lost 4; bases outside the gene matches: 6. CDR3 length: 14 amino acids. CDR1 and CDR2 (germline): MDHEN, SYDVKM. CDR3 bases: TGTGCCAGCAGGACGACAGGGGGCTCGTACGAGCAGTACTTC. Translation gives CASRTTGGSYEQYF.

The chain joins TRBV7-8 to TRBJ1-3; D ambiguous. The germline V gene encodes CDR1 SGHVS and CDR2 FQNEAQ. Between the trimmed V and J ends, which lost 2 bases and 1 base, there was a span of 9 bases. This CDR3 is built from 15 residues. CDR3 residues: CASSLNYGSGNTIYF. The CDR3 bases are TGTGCCAGCAGCTTAAATTATGGGTCTGGAAACACCATATATTTT.

As to this clonotype: This may be a read error, as it is one base from a much larger clone. This rearrangement joins TRBV28 to TRBJ2-5; TRBD1 matches at 10 bases. The CDR3 spans 15 residues. Germline CDR1 MDHEN, CDR2 SYDVKM. CDR3 loop: CASGRTGGFKETQCF. CDR3 nucleotides: TGTGCCAGCGGGAGGACAGGGGGTTTCAAAGAGACCCAGTGCTTC. The whole variable domain, remainder taken from reference TRBV28 and TRBJ2-5, is DVKVTQSSRYLVKRTGEKVFLECVQDMDHENMFWYRQDPGLGLRLIYFSYDVKMKEKGDIPEGYSVSREKKERFSLILESASTNQTSMYLCASGRTGGFKETQCFGPGTRLLVL.

In its sample, this clonotype was seen many times. This sequence joins TRBV6-5 and TRBJ2-7; D might be TRBD1 (6 bases). Germline V gives CDR1 MNHEY, CDR2 SVGAGI. The ends were cut back, 2 bases at V and 6 bases at J, with 14 bases in the middle. The CDR3 contains 14 residues. The CDR3 DNA reads as TGTGCCAGCAGTTACGGGGCAGGGGTCGGCGAGCAGTACTTC. Encoded protein: CASSYGAGVGEQYF.

This clonotype has at least ten counts. The V and J genes are TRBV28 and TRBJ2-3; 8 bases are shared with TRBD1. V gave up 6 bases and J gave up 3 bases; unmatched junction bases: 5. This CDR3 spans 14 amino acids. The germline gives CDR1 MDHEN, CDR2 SYDVKM. The chain's CDR3 is CASRTGGSTDTQYF. The CDR3, as DNA: TGTGCCAGCAGAACAGGGGGATCGACAGATACGCAGTATTTT.

This clonotype was counted at least ten times. V is TRBV6-1 and J is TRBJ2-5, with D perhaps matching TRBD1 (6 bases). Trimming took 2 bases from V and 5 from J, leaving 15 bases between them. The germline V gene has CDR1 MNHNS and CDR2 SASEGT. The length of the CDR3 is 15 residues. CDR3 DNA: TGTGCCAGCAGTGAAACCCATCAGGGGACGGAGACCCAGTACTTC. This gives the protein CASSETHQGTETQYF.

This clonotype showed up many times. V gene TRBV5-1 combines with J gene TRBJ1-2; weak D call: TRBD1 (5 bases). The germline gives CDR1 SGHRS, CDR2 YFSETQ. The CDR3 totals 15 residues. V was cut by 0 bases and J by 3 bases, with 12 bases left in between. The CDR3 spells CASSLAPGTDYGYTF. The CDR3 nucleotides are TGCGCCAGCAGCTTGGCCCCAGGGACCGACTATGGCTACACCTTC.

Worth noting for this clonotype: A read error may be the cause here, since a much bigger clone is one base away. This chain uses TRBV25-1 with TRBJ1-2, with TRBD1 as a possible D gene (6 bases). V lost 4 bases, J lost 6 bases, and 12 bases lay in between. Germline CDR1 is MGHDK and CDR2 is SYGVNS. This CDR3 is 13 amino acids long. CDR3 DNA sequence: TGTGCCAGCAGTGCCCAGGGGCCGGATGGCTACACCTTC. It encodes CASSAQGPDGYTF.

This clonotype has at least ten counts. The V gene is TRBV10-2, the J gene TRBJ2-5, with 11 bases fitting TRBD2. Germline loops: CDR1 WSHSY, CDR2 SAAADI. With 7 bases clipped from V and 5 bases from J, the junction kept 6 bases outside the gene matches. The CDR3 is 14 residues long. CDR3 sequence reads: CASTASGRTETQYF. The DNA for the CDR3 is TGCGCCAGCACAGCTAGCGGGAGGACTGAGACCCAGTACTTC.